This TCR beta chain emerged from a study of CD8 T cells in ankylosing spondylitis. Broader study findings: The study identified a TCR beta motif of roughly eight highly homologous variants that appeared characteristic of ankylosing spondylitis blood.

About this clonotype: Its antigen is not known.

Trimming removed 4 bases at V and 9 bases at J, with 14 bases between. The length of the CDR3 is 13 residues. Germline V lookup: CDR1 SGHRS, CDR2 YFSETQ. One entry per CDR3 protein results from TCRdb running MiXCR on the 5' RACE reads. The data show about 800,000 distinct CDR3 sequences, 10% to 15% seen once. The sequenced sample was blood, either unsorted or a sorted T cell fraction (not recorded which). This clonotype originated in a male donor with ankylosing spondylitis. The gene calls are TRBV5-1 and TRBJ1-5, with D possibly TRBD1 on 5 matching bases. The CDR3 protein is CASSPGGGGPQHF. DNA for the CDR3: TGCGCCAGCAGCCCCGGGGGGGGAGGGCCCCAGCATTTT.